The source of this T cell receptor (beta chain) is a study of shared clonotypes between healthy human individuals. Broader study findings: Generally, estimated richness proved larger in naive subsets than it did in memory subsets. With few donors, the genetic and exposure-history diversity represented was limited.

The sample holds a few counts of this clone. Its antigen is still unknown. The length of the CDR3 is 13 residues. The germline CDR1 and CDR2 sequences are MDHEN and SYDVKM. V dropped 7 bases and J dropped 6 bases, with 13 bases sitting between them. Each cell subset's genomic DNA was divided evenly among several immunoSEQ plates. A 200 ng quantity of DNA, around 30,000 T cell genomes, went into the sorted-subset replicate PCRs. The table came from immunoSEQ multiplex PCR; TCRdb's copy has only in-frame clones and leaves some out. Of about 1 million clones detected, about 76% appear once; the ten largest clones hold approximately 1.5%.

Sequenced sample: memory CD4+ T cells sorted from blood. Subset indicated: CD45RA-negative fraction. This chain uses TRBV28 with TRBJ1-5, with D perhaps matching TRBD1 (5 bases). The receptor comes from a man aged 18 to 35 in good health. CDR3 nucleotide sequence: TGTGCCAGCACTATAGGAGGGGTTCAGCCCCAGCATTTT. Amino acid sequence: CASTIGGVQPQHF.